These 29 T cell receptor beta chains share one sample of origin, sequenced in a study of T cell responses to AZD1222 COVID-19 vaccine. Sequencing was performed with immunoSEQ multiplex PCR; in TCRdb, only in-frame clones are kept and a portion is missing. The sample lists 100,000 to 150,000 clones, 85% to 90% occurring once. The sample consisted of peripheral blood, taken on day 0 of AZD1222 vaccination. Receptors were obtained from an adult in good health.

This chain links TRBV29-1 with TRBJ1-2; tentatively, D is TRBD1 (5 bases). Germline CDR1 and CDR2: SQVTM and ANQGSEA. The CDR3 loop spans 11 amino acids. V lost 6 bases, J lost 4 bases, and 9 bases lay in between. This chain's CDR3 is CSVRGIYGYTF. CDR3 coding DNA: TGCAGCGTGAGGGGTATCTATGGCTACACCTTC.

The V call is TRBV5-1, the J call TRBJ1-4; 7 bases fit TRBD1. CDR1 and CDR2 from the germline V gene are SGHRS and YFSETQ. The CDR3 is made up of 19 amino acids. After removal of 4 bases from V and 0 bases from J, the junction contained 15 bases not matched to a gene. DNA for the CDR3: TGCGCCAGCAGCAGGGAAACCAGGGGGAAGCATGCAACTAATGAAAAACTGTTTTTT. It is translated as CASSRETRGKHATNEKLFF.

This CDR3 reads CASSQDRAVGGYTF. The CDR3 nucleotides read TGTGCCAGCAGCCAAGACAGGGCGGTTGGAGGCTACACCTTC. This sequence joins TRBV14 and TRBJ1-2, with D perhaps matching TRBD1 (5 bases). There are 14 residues in the CDR3. CDR1 and CDR2 (germline): SGHDN, FVKESK. V was cut by 0 bases and J by 8 bases, with 13 bases left in between.

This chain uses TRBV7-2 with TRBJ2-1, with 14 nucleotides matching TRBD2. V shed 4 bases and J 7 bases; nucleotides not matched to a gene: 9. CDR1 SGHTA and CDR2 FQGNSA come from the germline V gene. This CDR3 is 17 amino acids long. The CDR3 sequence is CASSYGTSGGLQNEQFF. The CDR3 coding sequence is TGTGCCAGCAGCTACGGGACTAGCGGGGGATTGCAGAATGAGCAGTTCTTC.

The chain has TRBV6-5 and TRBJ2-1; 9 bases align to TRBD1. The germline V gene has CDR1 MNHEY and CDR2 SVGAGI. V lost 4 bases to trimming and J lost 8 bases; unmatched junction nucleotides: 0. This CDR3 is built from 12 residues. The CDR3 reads CASSWTGDEQFF. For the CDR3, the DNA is TGTGCCAGCAGTTGGACAGGGGATGAGCAGTTCTTC.

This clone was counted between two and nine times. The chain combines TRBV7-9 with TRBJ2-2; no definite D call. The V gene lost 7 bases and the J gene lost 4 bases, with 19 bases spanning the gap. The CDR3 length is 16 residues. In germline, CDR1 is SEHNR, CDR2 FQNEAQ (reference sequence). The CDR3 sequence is CASNLWVRRVTGELFF. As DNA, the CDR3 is TGTGCCAGCAACCTCTGGGTACGCCGGGTCACCGGGGAGCTGTTTTTT. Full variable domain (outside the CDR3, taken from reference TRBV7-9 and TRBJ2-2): DTGVSQNPRHKITKRGQNVTFRCDPISEHNRLYWYRQTLGQGPEFLTYFQNEAQLEKSRLLSDRFSAERPKGSFSTLEIQRTEQGDSAMYLCASNLWVRRVTGELFFGEGSRLTVL.

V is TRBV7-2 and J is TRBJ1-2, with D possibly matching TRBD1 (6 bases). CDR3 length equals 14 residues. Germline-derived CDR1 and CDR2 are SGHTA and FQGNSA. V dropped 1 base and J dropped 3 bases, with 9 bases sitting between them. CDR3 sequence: CASSLDSGDYGYTF. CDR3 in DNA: TGTGCCAGCAGCTTAGATTCAGGGGACTATGGCTACACCTTC.

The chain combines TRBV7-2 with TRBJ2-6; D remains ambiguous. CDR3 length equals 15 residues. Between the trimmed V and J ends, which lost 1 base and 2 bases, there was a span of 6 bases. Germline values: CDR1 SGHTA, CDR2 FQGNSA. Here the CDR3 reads CASSLEATGANVLTF. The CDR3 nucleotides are TGTGCCAGCAGCTTAGAGGCGACTGGGGCCAACGTCCTGACTTTC. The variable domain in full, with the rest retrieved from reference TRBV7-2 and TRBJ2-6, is GAGVSQSPSNKVTEKGKDVELRCDPISGHTALYWYRQSLGQGLEFLIYFQGNSAPDKSGLPSDRFSAERTGGSVSTLTIQRTQQEDSAVYLCASSLEATGANVLTFGAGSRLTVL.

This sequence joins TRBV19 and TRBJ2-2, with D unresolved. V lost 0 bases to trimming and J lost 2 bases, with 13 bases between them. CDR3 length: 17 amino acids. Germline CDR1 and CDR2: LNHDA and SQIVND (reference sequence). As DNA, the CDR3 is TGTGCCAGTAGTATAGACCTCGGCACAGTTAACACCGGGGAGCTGTTTTTT. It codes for CASSIDLGTVNTGELFF.

The CDR3 bases are TGTGCCAGCAGTTCTCGAGGGGGGGTCGGGGAGCTGTTTTTT. Translation: CASSSRGGVGELFF. The genes are TRBV6-5 and TRBJ2-2, with D perhaps TRBD2 (7 bases). CDR3 length: 14 amino acids. Trimming left V 4 bases short and J 7 bases short, with 13 bases between. Germline assignment: CDR1 MNHEY and CDR2 SVGAGI.

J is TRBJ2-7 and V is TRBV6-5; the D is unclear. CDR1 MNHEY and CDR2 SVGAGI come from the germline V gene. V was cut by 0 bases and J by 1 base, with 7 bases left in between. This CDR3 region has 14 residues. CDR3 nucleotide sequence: TGTGCCAGCAGTTACTCGATGTCGTCCTACGAGCAGTACTTC. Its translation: CASSYSMSSYEQYF.

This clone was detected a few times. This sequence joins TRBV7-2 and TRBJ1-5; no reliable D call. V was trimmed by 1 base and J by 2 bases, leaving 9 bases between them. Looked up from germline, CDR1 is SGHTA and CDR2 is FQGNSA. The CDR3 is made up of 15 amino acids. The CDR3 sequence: CASSLDAGGNQPQHF. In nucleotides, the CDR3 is TGTGCCAGCAGCTTAGACGCAGGTGGCAATCAGCCCCAGCATTTT. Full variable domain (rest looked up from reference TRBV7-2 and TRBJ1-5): GAGVSQSPSNKVTEKGKDVELRCDPISGHTALYWYRQSLGQGLEFLIYFQGNSAPDKSGLPSDRFSAERTGGSVSTLTIQRTQQEDSAVYLCASSLDAGGNQPQHFGDGTRLSIL.

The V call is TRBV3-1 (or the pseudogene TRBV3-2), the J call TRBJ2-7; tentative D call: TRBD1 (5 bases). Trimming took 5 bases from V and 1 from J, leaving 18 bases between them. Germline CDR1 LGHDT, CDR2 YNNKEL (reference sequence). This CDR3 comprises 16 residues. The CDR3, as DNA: TGTGCCAGCAGCGGGGCCGGGCAGGGAAGGTCCTACGAGCAGTACTTC. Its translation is CASSGAGQGRSYEQYF.

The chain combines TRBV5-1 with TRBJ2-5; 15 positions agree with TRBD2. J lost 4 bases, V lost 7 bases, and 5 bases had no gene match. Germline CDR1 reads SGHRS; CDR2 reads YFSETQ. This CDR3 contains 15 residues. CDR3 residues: CASGLAGGYGETQYF. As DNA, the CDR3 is TGCGCCAGCGGACTAGCGGGGGGGTATGGAGAGACCCAGTACTTC.

CDR3 DNA sequence: TGTGCCAGCAGGGACCCGGGACAGGGAGTCTGGCAGCCCCAGCATTTT. Protein product: CASRDPGQGVWQPQHF. The chain uses TRBV6-6 and TRBJ1-5; 9 nucleotides agree with TRBD1. The length of the CDR3 is 16 residues. V gave up 6 bases and J gave up 7 bases; unmatched junction bases: 13. Germline V lookup: CDR1 MNHNY, CDR2 SVGAGI (reference sequence).

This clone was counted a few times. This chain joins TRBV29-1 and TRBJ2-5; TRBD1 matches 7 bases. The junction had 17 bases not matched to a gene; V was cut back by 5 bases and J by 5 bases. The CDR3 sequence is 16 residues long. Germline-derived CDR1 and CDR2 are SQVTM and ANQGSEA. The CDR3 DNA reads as TGCAGCGTTTGGAACGACTGGGACAGAGAAGGGGAGACCCAGTACTTC. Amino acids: CSVWNDWDREGETQYF.

DNA for the CDR3: TGTGCCAGCTCTCCGGAGGGGTCCTACAATGAGCAGTTCTTC. It encodes CASSPEGSYNEQFF. The chain joins TRBV18 to TRBJ2-1; D may be TRBD2 (6 bases). V lost 6 bases and J 1 base, leaving 10 bases between the germline ends. The CDR3 extends over 14 amino acids. The germline V gene encodes CDR1 KGHSH and CDR2 LQKENI.

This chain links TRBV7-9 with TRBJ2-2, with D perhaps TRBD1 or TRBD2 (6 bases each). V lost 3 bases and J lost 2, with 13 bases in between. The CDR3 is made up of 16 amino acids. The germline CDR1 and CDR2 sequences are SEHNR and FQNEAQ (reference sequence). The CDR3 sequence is CASSFMGGTNTGELFF. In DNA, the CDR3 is TGTGCCAGCAGCTTTATGGGGGGCACTAACACCGGGGAGCTGTTTTTT.

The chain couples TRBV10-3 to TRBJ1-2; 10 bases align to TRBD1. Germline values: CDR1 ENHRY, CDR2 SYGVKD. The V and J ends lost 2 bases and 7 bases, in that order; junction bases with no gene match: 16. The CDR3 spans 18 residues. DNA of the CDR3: TGTGCCATCAGTGAGAGCGCCCGGGACAGGGGCAGACGAGGTGGCTACACCTTC. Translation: CAISESARDRGRRGGYTF.

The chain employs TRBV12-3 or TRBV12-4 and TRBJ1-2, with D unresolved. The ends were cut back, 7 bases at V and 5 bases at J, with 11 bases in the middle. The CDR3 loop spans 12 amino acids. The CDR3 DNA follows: TGTGCCAGCACCAAAGGGAATTATGGCTACACCTTC. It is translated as CASTKGNYGYTF.

The CDR3: CASRTTASYEQYF. The CDR3 region has the DNA TGTGCCAGCCGAACCACCGCCTCCTACGAGCAGTACTTC. The genes are TRBV12-3 or TRBV12-4 and TRBJ2-7; D not resolved. This CDR3 comprises 13 residues. Trimming shortened V by 8 bases and J by 0 bases, and 11 bases separated the two germline ends.

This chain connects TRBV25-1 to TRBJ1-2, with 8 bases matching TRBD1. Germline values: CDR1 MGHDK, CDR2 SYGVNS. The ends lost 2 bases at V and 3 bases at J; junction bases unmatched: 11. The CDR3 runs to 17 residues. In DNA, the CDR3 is TGTGCCAGCAGTGAAATCCCAGGGGGCGGGGAGGACTATGGCTACACCTTC. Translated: CASSEIPGGGEDYGYTF.

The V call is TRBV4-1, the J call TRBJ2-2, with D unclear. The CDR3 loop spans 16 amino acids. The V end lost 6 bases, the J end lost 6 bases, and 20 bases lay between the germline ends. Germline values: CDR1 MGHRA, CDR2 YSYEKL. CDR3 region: CASRPSVSGYPGELFF. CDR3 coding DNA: TGCGCCAGCAGACCCTCAGTTTCTGGGTACCCCGGGGAGCTGTTTTTT.

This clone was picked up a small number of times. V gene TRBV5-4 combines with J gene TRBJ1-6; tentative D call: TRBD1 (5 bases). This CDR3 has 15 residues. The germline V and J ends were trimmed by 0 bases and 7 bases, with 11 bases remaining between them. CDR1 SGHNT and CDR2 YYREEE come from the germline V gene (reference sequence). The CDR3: CASSLAGTGNSPLHF. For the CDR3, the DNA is TGTGCCAGCAGCTTGGCCGGGACGGGGAATTCACCCCTCCACTTT.

CDR3 DNA sequence: TGCAGTGCTAGTCACCAGGGCCCCTACAATGAGCAGTTCTTC. It codes for CSASHQGPYNEQFF. The genes are TRBV20-1 and TRBJ2-1; D possibly corresponds to TRBD1 (5 bases). Germline CDR1 reads DFQATT; CDR2 reads SNEGSKA (reference sequence). The CDR3 has 14 amino acids. The ends were cut back, 3 bases at V and 2 bases at J, with 11 bases in the middle.

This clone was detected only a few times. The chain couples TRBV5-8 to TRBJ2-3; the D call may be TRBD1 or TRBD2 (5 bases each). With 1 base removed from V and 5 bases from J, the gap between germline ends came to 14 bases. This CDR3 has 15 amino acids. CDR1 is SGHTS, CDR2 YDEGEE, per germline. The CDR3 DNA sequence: TGTGCCAGCAGCTTGTTGAAGGGACGAGTAGATACGCAGTATTTT. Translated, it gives CASSLLKGRVDTQYF.

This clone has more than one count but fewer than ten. CDR3 sequence: CSAREQYGYTF. CDR3 nucleotides: TGCAGTGCTAGGGAACAGTATGGCTACACCTTC. The chain links TRBV20-1 to TRBJ1-2, with D uncertain. Trimming left V 3 bases short and J 5 bases short, with 7 bases between. The CDR3 covers 11 residues. The germline CDR1 and CDR2 sequences are DFQATT and SNEGSKA (reference sequence).

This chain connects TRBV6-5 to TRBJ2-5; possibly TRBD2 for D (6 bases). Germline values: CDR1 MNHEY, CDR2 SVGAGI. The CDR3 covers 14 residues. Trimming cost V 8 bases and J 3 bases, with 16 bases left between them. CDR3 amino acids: CASSVSTGEETQYF. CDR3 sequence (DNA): TGTGCCAGCTCCGTCAGTACGGGGGAAGAGACCCAGTACTTC.

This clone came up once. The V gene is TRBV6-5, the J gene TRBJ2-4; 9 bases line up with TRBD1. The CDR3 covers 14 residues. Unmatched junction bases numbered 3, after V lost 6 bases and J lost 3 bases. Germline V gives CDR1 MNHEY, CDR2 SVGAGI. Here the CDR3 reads CASRDRGDKNIQYF. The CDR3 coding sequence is TGTGCCAGCAGGGACAGGGGAGACAAAAACATTCAGTACTTC.